A single sample gave rise to the 25 T cell receptor beta chains below, sequenced in a study of control samples from healthy donors and cancer patients. The method was immunoSEQ multiplex PCR; TCRdb's version includes in-frame clones alone and lacks a portion of them. The repertoire consists of roughly 120,000 clones, with about 83% occurring once and the leading ten covering around 10%. The sample was blood. All receptors come from a man aged 25-45 years in good health.

The gene calls are TRBV27 and TRBJ1-1, with D possibly being TRBD1 (5 bases). V lost 2 bases, J lost 1 base, and 5 bases lay in between. The CDR3 sequence is 13 residues long. The germline gives CDR1 MNHEY, CDR2 SMNVEV (reference sequence). This CDR3 is CASSLGANTEAFF. The CDR3 nucleotides read TGTGCCAGCAGTTTAGGGGCGAACACTGAAGCTTTCTTT.

DNA for the CDR3: TGCGCCAGCAGCACCCCGACAGGGCTGAACACCGGGGAGCTGTTTTTT. Translation: CASSTPTGLNTGELFF. The chain employs TRBV5-1 and TRBJ2-2, with 7 bases that match TRBD1. In germline, CDR1 is SGHRS, CDR2 YFSETQ. J was trimmed by 1 base and V by 4 bases; bases with no gene match: 7. The CDR3 has 16 amino acids.

The J gene is TRBJ1-4, the V gene TRBV6-6; 7 positions agree with TRBD1. Germline-derived CDR1 and CDR2 are MNHNY and SVGAGI (reference sequence). J was trimmed by 3 bases and V by 7 bases; bases with no gene match: 11. This CDR3 region has 16 residues. CDR3 in amino acids: CASTGHRGRSNEKLFF. CDR3 nucleotide sequence: TGTGCCAGCACCGGTCACAGGGGACGTTCTAATGAAAAACTGTTTTTT.

The sample holds one count of this clone. This rearrangement joins TRBV5-6 to TRBJ2-2, with D unclear. CDR3 length: 16 amino acids. Trimming removed 5 bases from V and 1 base from J, with 15 bases in between. Per germline, CDR1 SGHDT and CDR2 YYEEEE. In DNA form, the CDR3 reads TGTGCCAGCAGTCCCGGCCCGGCTATGAACACCGGGGAGCTGTTTTTT. It codes for CASSPGPAMNTGELFF.

The CDR3 DNA reads TGTGCCAGCAGCTTAGTCAGACCCTCCTACAATGAGCAGTTCTTC. Its protein is CASSLVRPSYNEQFF. This sequence joins TRBV7-9 and TRBJ2-1; no clear D. V shed 1 base and J shed 0 bases, with 7 bases lying between them. The germline CDR1 and CDR2 sequences are SEHNR and FQNEAQ (reference sequence). The CDR3 is 15 amino acids.

This clone has a single count. The V call is TRBV5-1, the J call TRBJ1-5; TRBD1 agrees at 7 bases. CDR1 and CDR2 (germline): SGHRS, YFSETQ. The CDR3 covers 14 residues. V shed 2 bases, J shed 6 bases, and the junction held 5 bases outside the gene matches. The CDR3 is CASSFQGDGQPQHF. For the CDR3, the DNA is TGCGCCAGCAGCTTTCAGGGGGACGGTCAGCCCCAGCATTTT.

The table lists this clone with a count of one. The chain links TRBV19 to TRBJ2-3; 9 bases are shared with TRBD1. The V gene end was trimmed by 5 bases and the J gene end by 3 bases; junction bases not matched to a gene: 6. This CDR3 spans 15 amino acids. Per the germline V gene, CDR1 is LNHDA and CDR2 is SQIVND (reference sequence). The CDR3 region has the DNA TGTGCCAGTAGTTCCGCACAGGGGGCTACAGATACGCAGTATTTT. It encodes CASSSAQGATDTQYF.

The chain carries TRBV2 and TRBJ2-7, with unresolved D. CDR1 and CDR2 from the germline V gene are SNHLY and FYNNEI. Trimming removed 11 bases at V and 0 bases at J, with 14 bases between. The CDR3 runs 13 residues. CDR3 coding DNA: TGTGCCGGAACAGCTCCCGACTCCTACGAGCAGTACGTC. This encodes CAGTAPDSYEQYV.

The chain employs TRBV2 and TRBJ2-5; D may be TRBD2 (6 bases). The CDR3 has 12 residues. The V gene's germline CDR1 is SNHLY and CDR2 FYNNEI. The ends were cut back, 8 bases at V and 3 bases at J, with 10 bases in the middle. CDR3 loop: CASGRSEETQYF. As DNA, the CDR3 is TGTGCCAGCGGGAGGTCCGAAGAGACCCAGTACTTC.

This clone was seen a handful of times. The chain joins TRBV6-1 to TRBJ1-5; D call uncertain. This CDR3 spans 13 amino acids. The V end was cut by 2 bases, the J end by 0 bases, with 2 bases between. CDR1 and CDR2 from the germline V gene are MNHNS and SASEGT. The CDR3: CASSEYSNQPQHF. CDR3 coding DNA: TGTGCCAGCAGTGAATATAGCAATCAGCCCCAGCATTTT.

The chain couples TRBV7-8 to TRBJ2-2; TRBD1 matches at 7 bases. This CDR3 comprises 16 residues. CDR1 is SGHVS and CDR2 is FQNEAQ in the germline V gene. V lost 5 bases and J lost 3; bases outside the gene matches: 9. CDR3 loop: CASSAPQGKHTGELFF. The CDR3 DNA reads as TGTGCCAGCAGCGCCCCACAGGGGAAGCACACCGGGGAGCTGTTTTTT. The full variable domain, its missing parts supplied by reference TRBV7-8 and TRBJ2-2, is GAGVSQSPRYKVAKRGQDVALRCDPISGHVSLFWYQQALGQGPEFLTYFQNEAQLDKSGLPSDRFFAERPEGSVSTLKIQRTQQEDSAVYLCASSAPQGKHTGELFFGEGSRLTVL.

Only a few counts were recorded for this clone. Other DNA sequences in the same sample also yield this CDR3. The chain has TRBV3-1 (or the pseudogene TRBV3-2) and TRBJ2-7; D is unresolved. V lost 3 bases and J 2 bases, leaving 8 bases between the germline ends. CDR3 size: 13 residues. Per the germline V gene, CDR1 is LGHDT and CDR2 is YNNKEL (reference sequence). The CDR3 is CASSQGGAYEQYF. DNA of the CDR3: TGTGCCAGCAGCCAGGGCGGTGCCTACGAGCAGTACTTC.

This chain links TRBV9 with TRBJ1-2; 7 nucleotides align to TRBD1. Germline assignment: CDR1 SGDLS and CDR2 YYNGEE. The trim removed 0 bases at V and 3 bases at J, leaving 17 bases unmatched. This CDR3 contains 19 residues. Here the CDR3 reads CASSVVPPWQGVSDYGYTF. Here the CDR3 DNA reads TGTGCCAGCAGCGTAGTCCCCCCGTGGCAGGGGGTAAGCGACTATGGCTACACCTTC.

The chain combines TRBV30 with TRBJ2-7, with D possibly TRBD2 on 6 matching bases. Germline-derived CDR1 and CDR2 are GTSNPN and SVGIG (reference sequence). V was clipped by 5 bases and J by 2 bases, with 19 bases between them. This CDR3 region has 15 residues. The CDR3 region has the DNA TGTGCCTGGGGGAACCCGGGACTTACTACCTACGAGCAGTACTTC. Its translation is CAWGNPGLTTYEQYF.

The chain links TRBV25-1 to TRBJ2-7; TRBD2 aligns across 8 bases. There are 16 residues in the CDR3. Germline values: CDR1 MGHDK, CDR2 SYGVNS. Trimming at V came to 7 bases and at J to 7 bases, leaving 18 bases not matched to a gene. CDR3 residues: CASIPTLGGGTREQYF. The CDR3 nucleotides are TGTGCCAGCATCCCCACCCTCGGGGGGGGCACGAGAGAGCAGTACTTC.

The V call is TRBV9, the J call TRBJ2-3; D not certain. The CDR3 totals 15 residues. Trimming stripped 4 bases from V and 4 bases from J, with 16 bases between. Germline CDR1 SGDLS, CDR2 YYNGEE. The chain's CDR3 is CASSSSRQPADTQYF. CDR3 DNA: TGTGCCAGCAGCTCTTCACGTCAGCCGGCAGATACGCAGTATTTT. Variable domain in full (rest from reference TRBV9 and TRBJ2-3): DSGVTQTPKHLITATGQRVTLRCSPRSGDLSVYWYQQSLDQGLQFLIQYYNGEERAKGNILERFSAQQFPDLHSELNLSSLELGDSALYFCASSSSRQPADTQYFGPGTRLTVL.

Comment on this clone: The junction departs from the called germline gene at one end, perhaps through a read error. The V call is TRBV5-6, the J call TRBJ1-2; possibly TRBD1 for D (6 bases). Germline V gene data show CDR1 as SGHDT and CDR2 as YYEEEE. The CDR3 has 13 amino acids. The CDR3 DNA follows: TGTGCCAGCACCTTGGGACAACGCTATGGCTACACCTTC. Encoded protein: CASTLGQRYGYTF.

The CDR3 loop reads CASSLGGTYNEQFF. In DNA form, the CDR3 reads TGTGCCAGCAGCTTAGGGGGAACCTACAATGAGCAGTTCTTC. This chain joins TRBV11-2 and TRBJ2-1; no firm D call. With 1 base removed from V and 2 bases from J, the gap between germline ends came to 6 bases. The germline gives CDR1 SGHAT, CDR2 FQNNGV. The length of the CDR3 is 14 residues.

V usage is TRBV5-1 and J usage is TRBJ1-5; D ambiguous. The CDR3 extends over 11 amino acids. Trimming removed 2 bases at V and 6 bases at J, with 3 bases between. From germline, CDR1 is SGHRS and CDR2 YFSETQ. The CDR3 DNA is TGCGCCAGCAGCTTAATTCAGCCCCAGCATTTT. This gives the protein CASSLIQPQHF.

The rearrangement uses TRBV13 and TRBJ2-1, with D possibly matching TRBD1 (6 bases). Germline V gene sequence: CDR1 PRHDT, CDR2 FYEKMQ (reference sequence). V shed 5 bases and J shed 0 bases, with 11 bases lying between them. This CDR3 is 15 amino acids long. The CDR3 here is CASSQGSSSYNEQFF. As DNA, the CDR3 is TGTGCCAGCAGCCAGGGGTCCAGCTCCTACAATGAGCAGTTCTTC.

The V and J genes are TRBV3-1 (or the pseudogene TRBV3-2) and TRBJ1-2; TRBD1 aligns across 7 bases. The J segment lost 3 bases and the V segment lost 1 base, leaving 2 bases of the junction unmatched. This CDR3 comprises 14 residues. Germline V gene data show CDR1 as LGHDT and CDR2 as YNNKEL (reference sequence). The CDR3 sequence: CASSQGTGDYGYTF. As DNA, the CDR3 is TGTGCCAGCAGCCAAGGTACAGGGGACTATGGCTACACCTTC.

The V and J genes are TRBV11-1 and TRBJ1-6, with 7 nucleotides matching TRBD1. The CDR3 is 13 residues long. J gave up 10 bases and V 3 bases, and 3 bases lay outside the gene matches. The V gene's germline CDR1 is SGHAT and CDR2 FQDESV (reference sequence). CDR3 region: CASSLTGRSPLHF. CDR3 nucleotides: TGTGCCAGCAGCTTGACAGGGCGATCACCCCTCCACTTT. Full variable domain (remainder filled in from reference TRBV11-1 and TRBJ1-6): EAEVAQSPRYKITEKSQAVAFWCDPISGHATLYWYRQILGQGPELLVQFQDESVVDDSQLPKDRFSAERLKGVDSTLKIQPAELGDSAMYLCASSLTGRSPLHFGNGTRLTVT.

V usage is TRBV6-4 and J usage is TRBJ2-5; D is unresolved. The germline gives CDR1 MRHNA, CDR2 SNTAGT. Between the trimmed V and J ends, which lost 0 bases and 0 bases, there was a span of 8 bases. The length of the CDR3 is 15 residues. The DNA of the CDR3 is TGTGCCAGCAGTGACTCGAGGCAGTACCAAGAGACCCAGTACTTC. Translating it yields CASSDSRQYQETQYF.

The V gene is TRBV2, the J gene TRBJ1-5, with TRBD1 matching 8 bases. The CDR3 has 14 residues. Germline V gene sequence: CDR1 SNHLY, CDR2 FYNNEI. The trim removed 8 bases at V and 3 bases at J, leaving 6 bases unmatched. The CDR3 spells CASGQGYDNQPQHF. The CDR3 DNA sequence: TGTGCCAGCGGACAGGGCTATGACAATCAGCCCCAGCATTTT.

The CDR3 DNA sequence: TGTGCCAGCAGTTACTTAGCCACGGGAGGATGGGGCTACACCTTC. Amino acid sequence: CASSYLATGGWGYTF. The chain combines TRBV6-2 or TRBV6-3 with TRBJ1-2, with no clear D. The V end was cut by 1 base, the J end by 8 bases, with 17 bases between. This CDR3 region has 15 residues. Germline loops: CDR1 MNHEY, CDR2 SVGEGT.